This section outlines one T cell receptor (beta chain) sequence together with its context. It has no known antigen specificity. Per-base qualities were not stored, and no clone one base away is much larger. This entry belongs to a study of naive CD8 T cells in extremely preterm neonates (dated by TCRdb to the late 2010s). About the investigation overall: The study compared TCRbeta CDR3 repertoires of sorted naive CD8+ T cells across four age groups: extremely preterm neonates, term neonates, young children and adults. Beyond this particular receptor, the publication reports: A higher proportion of shared CDR3 nucleotide sequences was found in preterm neonates (approximately 2.5%) than in term neonates (0.4%), young children (0.03%) and adults (roughly 0.01%). Preterm CDR3s were shorter, with fewer N additions and less junctional trimming, and were closer to germline than those of older groups. Among the limitations the authors pointed out were a small sample size and productive template counts that varied across preterm samples. Prospective longitudinal studies of preterm and term neonates were called for by the authors so that T cell development could be tracked within individuals. Preterm neonates showed significantly lower iChao1 richness than every other age group (p < 0.05) along with an even clone distribution, indicating a less rich repertoire.

The germline V gene (reference sequence) specifies GTSNPN as CDR1 and SVGIG as CDR2. V trim: 2 bases; J trim: 5 bases; unmatched bases: 9. Inclusive of the bounding cysteine and phenylalanine, the CDR3 is 15 residues long. The retained sequence is limited to the CDR3, 45 bases, with the frame set at the first base. Term cord blood came from roughly 5 elective full-term cesarean deliveries at roughly 37-42 weeks of gestation, without labor or rupture of membranes. The study excluded pregnancies involving fetal demise, active maternal HSV infection or known maternal HIV infection. A FACSAria III cell sorter was used to sort live, Annexin V-negative naive CD8+ T cells (CD3+CD8+CD45RA+CCR7+). Each sample yielded between roughly 20,000 and 110,000 sorted naive CD8+ T cells. Mixed venous-arterial cord blood was collected with preassembled standardized sampling kits. Cord blood was kept at room temperature and processed within 4 hours of collection. Mononuclear cells were isolated from diluted blood by Ficoll-Paque density gradient centrifugation. Mononuclear cells were cryopreserved in about 10% DMSO with around 90% FBS and stored long term at -150°C before sorting. After thawing, the cells were stained with Annexin V and with antibodies against CD3, CD8, CCR7 and CD45RA. The DNeasy Blood and Tissue Kit was used to extract genomic DNA from sorted cell pellets that had been snap-frozen.

TCRbeta CDR3 regions were amplified from genomic DNA by a two-step, bias-controlled multiplex PCR. The multiplex PCR used primers specific for every TRBV and TRBJ gene segment. TCRbeta repertoire data were generated with the immunoSEQ Assay. In the source study's methods: A relative-frequency ratio and a modified nearest-neighbor algorithm were applied to filter and cluster reads so that closely related sequences were merged. IMGT annotation was the basis for assigning V, D and J genes to CDR3 sequences. Template counts were normalized for PCR amplification bias and quantified against synthetic TCR CDR3 analog sequences. Only unique productive sequences, defined as in-frame CDR3 sequences without stop codons, were included in the analyses. The immunoSEQ Analyzer software was used to compute clonality, defined as 1 minus Pielou's evenness, and iChao1 richness. Statistical testing was performed in JMP, using Student's t-test or a non-parametric test depending on Shapiro-Wilk normality results. TCRdb took over this immuneACCESS table, retaining in-frame rearrangements with V and J assigned. Such tables are incomplete; in checked studies, under half of the missing clones stem from an unresolved V gene, and the remainder is unexplained. V, J and clone size reflect that table, while D and trimming were determined from the DNA. This sample lists roughly 5,000 clones; approximately 97% were detected once. The ten largest account for roughly 0.5% of the sample.

The sequence was collected from a newborn in good health. Sequenced material: naive CD8+ T cells from cord blood. This receptor chain uses TRBV30 and TRBJ2-3, and 8 bases in between align with TRBD2. The nucleotide sequence is given as TGTGCCTGGAGTTCAGTAGCGGGGATGGGAGATACGCAGTATTTT. Translated, it gives CAWSSVAGMGDTQYF.